A single T cell receptor (beta chain) is shown here with its context. Its antigen remains unidentified. The sample, approximately 11 milliliters of peripheral blood, was drawn from each donor. RNA extraction gave at least 5 micrograms of total RNA per sample. CDR3 length: 17 amino acids. The germline V gene has CDR1 GTSNPN and CDR2 SVGIG (reference sequence). J gave up 8 bases and V 0 bases, and 14 bases lay outside the gene matches. Together with a sample-barcoded 5' primer, a J-beta primer mix was included in a second PCR lasting about 6 to 11 cycles. TCRdb used MiXCR to reprocess the 5' RACE reads, holding one entry per CDR3 protein. The sample lists about 1.5 million distinct CDR3 sequences, about 43% seen once, with 7.9% in the top ten. The sample originates from a study of blood T cells in healthy people across ages. The study, taken as a whole, reports: The study found more naive CD4+ cells and higher diversity in long-lived than aged donors.

The source of this sequence is a woman aged 18-29 years in good health. The sequenced sample consisted of blood. The J gene is TRBJ2-3, the V gene TRBV30; 10 bases fit TRBD2. In DNA, the CDR3 is TGTGCCTGGAGTGTACTGAGGACTAGCGGAATAACGGGTACGCAGTATTTT. Its translation is CAWSVLRTSGITGTQYF.